What follows is one T cell receptor beta chain and its context. There is no known antigen for this receptor. No base qualities exist here, and no much larger clone lies one base off it. The CDR3 has 13 amino acids, counting the end cysteine and phenylalanine. The entry retains the CDR3 DNA only, 39 bases that are in frame from base 1. The V end loses 5 bases and the J end loses 10 bases, and a stretch of 12 bases separates them. This entry comes from a study of human T cells and chemical hapten exposure (dated by TCRdb to the early 2020s). Notes on the research overall: For sensitization, 2% DPC in acetone was applied to an approximately 2 cm by approximately 2 cm area of upper inner arm skin. Weekly therapeutic DPC doses were additionally applied to the scalp of patients throughout the roughly 26-week study period. Patch testing was performed on the upper back with Finn chambers containing 0.01% DPC, and the patch tests were scored after 6 days according to International Contact Dermatitis Research Group standards. Alopecia areata with under or over 50% scalp involvement, alopecia totalis and alopecia universalis were represented in the patient cohort, which was mostly female. Libraries were pooled for sequencing, and per-sample TCR yields varied mainly because of small differences in library volumes within the pool. In alopecia patients, the study followed how the peripheral blood TCR repertoire changed in vivo over primary and secondary sensitization to diphenylcyclopropenone (DPC), a hapten. Blood samples were taken from patients before sensitization (week 0) and then at 2, 6 and about 24 weeks after DPC sensitization. For TCR sequencing, blood came from twenty-nine alopecia patients at anywhere from one to four time points (pre-sensitization, 2, 6 and 24 weeks). Broader findings and caveats from the paper: Alopecia, a presumed autoimmune disease, was present in all patients, so the immune response of the patients might differ from that of healthy individuals. Patch test score was positively correlated with the number of PT1 expanded TCRs, with significance at thresholds 8, 16 and 32 but not at 4. No change with DPC sensitization was found in the number of TCRs above 1 in 1000 frequency, and no evidence of global repertoire structure alterations was found. Significantly more large CDR3 similarity clusters were formed by expanded TCRs than by pre-sensitization or healthy control sets, consistent with antigen-driven responses. Repeated subsampling changed both the strength of the expansion versus patch-test correlation and the threshold at which that correlation became significant.

The sample's time point, from its label and the paper: patch test 3, about 24 weeks after DPC sensitization. In the paper's terms, the treatment or condition label means: therapeutic diphenylcyclopropenone sensitization with weekly scalp DPC. Blood at each patch-test visit was drawn before the patch test was applied. Patients were considered eligible if aged 18 to 70, diagnosed with alopecia and deemed suitable for DPC therapy, and patients were excluded if pregnant. Total RNA was extracted from unfractionated whole blood that had been collected in Tempus Blood RNA tubes. The library relied on RACE. Instrument used: NextSeq 500. During library preparation, unique molecular identifiers were attached to individual cDNA molecules so that TCRs could be counted quantitatively and reproducibly. From each blood RNA sample, both TCR alpha and TCR beta chains were sequenced. The original methods were these. A median of about 87,000 TCRs per sample was observed, with a range of 23,224 to 690,600. The Decombinator software suite was used to annotate the V, J and CDR3 of the TCR reads. For the PS versus PT1 abundance plots, all samples were subsampled to the same number of TCRs (28,000). TCRs were defined as expanded if absent before sensitization and observed at least eight times at the 2-week time point. TCRdb reprocessed the public reads (quality trimming at Q25 with fastp, clone calling with MiXCR) and kept in-frame beta chains. CDR3 protein sequences are deduplicated, and each keeps its most common genes and DNA. The V and J calls and clone size are TCRdb's, not the authors'. This sample has roughly 97,000 distinct CDR3 sequences in its table, and roughly 27% of those were observed once. The top ten clones comprise around a tenth of the sample.

This receptor was obtained from a man aged 40-55 years with alopecia areata. Some clones in this sample may be carry-over from other donors' samples. Here the chain combines TRBV12-3 or TRBV12-4 and TRBJ1-6; the D gene lacks a confident call. The source was whole blood, collected in connection with sensitization to the hapten diphenylcyclopropenone (DPC). The DNA sequence follows: TGTGCCAGCAGTCTGGGCGGGCCGTCACCCCTCCACTTT. Its coded protein is CASSLGGPSPLHF.